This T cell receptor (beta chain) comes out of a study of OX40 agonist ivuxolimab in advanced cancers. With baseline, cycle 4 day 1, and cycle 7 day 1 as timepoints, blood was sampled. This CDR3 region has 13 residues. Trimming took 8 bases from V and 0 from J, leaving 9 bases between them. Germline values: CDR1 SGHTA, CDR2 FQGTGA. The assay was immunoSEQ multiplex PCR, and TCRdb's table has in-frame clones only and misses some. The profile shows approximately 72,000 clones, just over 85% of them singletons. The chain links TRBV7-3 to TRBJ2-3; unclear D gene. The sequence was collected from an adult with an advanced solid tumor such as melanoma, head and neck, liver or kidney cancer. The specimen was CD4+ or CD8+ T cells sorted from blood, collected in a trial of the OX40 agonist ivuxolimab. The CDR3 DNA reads TGTGCCAGCGGAGACCTTAGCACAGATACGCAGTATTTT. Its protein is CASGDLSTDTQYF.